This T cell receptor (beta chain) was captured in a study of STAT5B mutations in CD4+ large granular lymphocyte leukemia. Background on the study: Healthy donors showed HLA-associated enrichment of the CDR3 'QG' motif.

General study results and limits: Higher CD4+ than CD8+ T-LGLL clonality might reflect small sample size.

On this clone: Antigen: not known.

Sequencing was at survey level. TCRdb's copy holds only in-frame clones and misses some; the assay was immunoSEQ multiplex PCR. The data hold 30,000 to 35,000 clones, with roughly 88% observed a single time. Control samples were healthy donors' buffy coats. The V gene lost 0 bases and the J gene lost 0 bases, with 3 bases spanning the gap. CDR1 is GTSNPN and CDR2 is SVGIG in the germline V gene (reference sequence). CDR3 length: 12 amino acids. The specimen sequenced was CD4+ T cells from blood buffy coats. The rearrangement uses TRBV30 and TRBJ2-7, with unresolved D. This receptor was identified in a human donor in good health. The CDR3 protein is CAWSVISYEQYF. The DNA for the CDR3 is TGTGCCTGGAGTGTAATCTCCTACGAGCAGTACTTC.